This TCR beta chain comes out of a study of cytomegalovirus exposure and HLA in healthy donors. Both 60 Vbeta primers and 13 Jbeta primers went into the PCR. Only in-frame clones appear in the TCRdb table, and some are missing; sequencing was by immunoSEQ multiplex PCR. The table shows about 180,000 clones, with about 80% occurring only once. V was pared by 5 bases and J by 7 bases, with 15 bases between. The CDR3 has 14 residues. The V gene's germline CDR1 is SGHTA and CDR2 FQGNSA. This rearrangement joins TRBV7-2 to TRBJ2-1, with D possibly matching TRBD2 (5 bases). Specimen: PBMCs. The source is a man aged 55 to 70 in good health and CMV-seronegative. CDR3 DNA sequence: TGTGCCAGCAGCGTATTACCCACGGGGAATGAGCAGTTCTTC. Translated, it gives CASSVLPTGNEQFF.